These T cell receptor beta chains were read from a single sample in a study of cytotoxic CD8 clonotypes in ibrutinib-treated CLL. Method: immunoSEQ multiplex PCR; TCRdb's copy keeps in-frame clones and lacks some. The data contain 150,000 to 250,000 clones, over 55% of them seen just once; the ten biggest clones take up 13%. The sequenced sample was PBMCs, obtained after 24 months of ibrutinib treatment. The source is a human donor with chronic lymphocytic leukemia. Each CDR3 is given with its conserved first and last residue. The order of the fields is J gene, V gene, clone size, CDR3 length, D gene, CDR3 protein, CDR3 DNA. D genes are given only for firm matches. Only some rows state a clone size, as once, few, many or a class for expanded clones.

>TRBJ2-1|TRBV4-1|.|14|.
CASSQEQGGDEQFF
TGCGCCAGCAGCCAAGAACAGGGGGGGGATGAGCAGTTCTTC
>TRBJ1-2|TRBV18|.|15|TRBD1
CASSPLGQETYGYTF
TGTGCCAGCTCACCACTAGGACAGGAGACCTATGGCTACACCTTC
>TRBJ2-7|TRBV7-9|.|13|.
CASRSQGPSEQYF
TGTGCCAGCAGGTCTCAGGGCCCCTCCGAGCAGTACTTC
>TRBJ2-1|TRBV4-1|.|15|TRBD2
CASSPLAGVYNEQFF
TGCGCCAGCAGCCCTCTAGCGGGAGTCTACAATGAGCAGTTCTTC
>TRBJ2-7|TRBV4-3|.|14|TRBD1
CASSQIRTGYEQYF
TGCGCCAGCAGCCAGATCAGGACAGGCTACGAGCAGTACTTC
>TRBJ2-5|TRBV27|.|16|.
CASRTYRVPNSETQYF
TGTGCCAGCAGAACCTACAGGGTTCCAAACTCGGAGACCCAGTACTTC
>TRBJ1-2|TRBV6-5|.|14|.
CASSLGQDYNGYTF
TGTGCCAGCAGCTTAGGGCAGGACTATAATGGCTACACCTTC
>TRBJ1-1|TRBV2|.|15|TRBD1
CASSLETGTFTEAFF
TGTGCCAGCAGCCTCGAGACAGGGACCTTCACTGAAGCTTTCTTT
>TRBJ1-3|TRBV4-2|.|14|.
CASSQQGPGNTIYF
TGTGCCAGCAGCCAACAGGGGCCTGGAAACACCATATATTTT
>TRBJ1-1|TRBV7-3|few|14|.
CASSLTWGHTEAFF
TGTGCCAGCAGCTTAACTTGGGGGCACACTGAAGCTTTCTTT
>TRBJ1-1|TRBV19|.|12|TRBD1
CASSPRQGQAFF
TGTGCCAGTAGTCCAAGACAGGGACAAGCTTTCTTT
>TRBJ1-1|TRBV27|.|15|.
CASSLTGDGYTEAFF
TGTGCCAGCAGTTTAACGGGGGATGGGTACACTGAAGCTTTCTTT
>TRBJ2-1|TRBV9|.|12|.
CASSVGWEVQFF
TGTGCCAGCAGCGTAGGATGGGAGGTGCAGTTCTTC
>TRBJ2-1|TRBV4-3|.|12|.
CASSPFGNEQFF
TGCGCCAGCAGTCCGTTTGGCAATGAGCAGTTCTTC
>TRBJ2-3|TRBV5-4|.|13|.
CASSLLLTDTQYF
TGTGCCAGCAGCTTGTTGCTTACGGATACGCAGTATTTT
>TRBJ1-2|TRBV6-5|.|14|.
CASRTTGTDYGYTF
TGTGCCAGCAGAACCACCGGGACGGACTATGGCTACACCTTC
>TRBJ1-2|TRBV5-4|.|16|.
CASSLISHLGVHGYTF
TGTGCCAGCAGCTTAATATCCCACCTGGGGGTGCACGGCTACACCTTC
>TRBJ1-1|TRBV5-4|.|14|TRBD1
CASRGQGTSTEAFF
TGTGCCAGTCGCGGACAGGGGACTAGCACTGAAGCTTTCTTT
>TRBJ1-1|TRBV6-1|once|13|.
CASRSFRYTEAFF
TGTGCCAGCAGATCATTCAGGTACACTGAAGCTTTCTTT
>TRBJ2-3|TRBV4-3|.|15|.
CASSQDPSSTDTQYF
TGCGCCAGCAGCCAAGATCCGTCCTCCACAGATACGCAGTATTTT
>TRBJ2-5|TRBV13|.|14|TRBD1
CASSTGTGQETQYF
TGTGCCAGCAGCACGGGGACAGGGCAAGAGACCCAGTACTTC
>TRBJ1-4|TRBV7-9|.|16|.
CASSKGLSTLEEKLFF
TGTGCCAGCAGCAAGGGGCTGAGCACCTTAGAAGAAAAACTGTTTTTT
>TRBJ2-7|TRBV15|.|16|.
CATSREGGQDPYEQYF
TGTGCCACCAGCAGAGAAGGTGGGCAGGACCCCTACGAGCAGTACTTC
>TRBJ1-1|TRBV4-3|.|13|.
CASSQGGQNEAFF
TGCGCCAGCAGCCAAGGTGGACAGAATGAAGCTTTCTTT
>TRBJ1-2|TRBV7-9|.|14|TRBD1
CASRSGQGNYGYTF
TGTGCCAGCAGAAGTGGACAGGGGAATTATGGCTACACCTTC
>TRBJ2-5|TRBV5-4|once|15|TRBD2
CASSLFLAGTETQYF
TGTGCCAGCAGCTTGTTTCTAGCGGGAACGGAGACCCAGTACTTC
>TRBJ1-1|TRBV30|.|14|TRBD1
CAWRKGQGPGEAFF
TGTGCCTGGAGAAAGGGACAGGGGCCCGGTGAAGCTTTCTTT
>TRBJ1-2|TRBV7-8|.|15|TRBD1
CASSLGAGTGSGYTF
TGTGCCAGCAGCTTAGGAGCGGGGACAGGGAGCGGCTACACCTTC
>TRBJ2-7|TRBV7-6|.|11|.
CASSFSGEQYF
TGTGCCAGCAGCTTTTCCGGTGAGCAGTACTTC
>TRBJ2-1|TRBV7-6|few|15|.
CASSFRSGVYNEQFF
TGTGCCAGCAGCTTCAGGTCAGGGGTCTACAATGAGCAGTTCTTC
>TRBJ2-1|TRBV18|.|14|TRBD1
CASLLTGQGHEQFF
TGTGCCAGCCTACTTACGGGACAGGGCCATGAGCAGTTCTTC
>TRBJ2-4|TRBV4-3|.|17|.
CASSQAPVSRAKNIQYF
TGCGCCAGCAGCCAAGCCCCCGTTTCTAGAGCCAAAAACATTCAGTACTTC
>TRBJ2-5|TRBV19|.|16|TRBD1
CASSMGGTGQQETQYF
TGTGCCAGTAGTATGGGCGGGACAGGGCAGCAAGAGACCCAGTACTTC
>TRBJ2-3|TRBV27|.|21|.
CASRPKSGVEWLLSSTDTQYF
TGTGCCAGCAGGCCTAAGTCAGGGGTCGAATGGCTACTCAGTAGCACAGATACGCAGTATTTT
>TRBJ2-7|TRBV2|many|14|.
CASSVQDGSYEQYF
TGTGCCAGCAGTGTTCAGGACGGCTCCTACGAGCAGTACTTC